This T cell receptor (beta chain) appears in the sequencing data of a study of T cell repertoires in cytomegalovirus infection. Study as a whole: In public TCR beta signatures, there were indications of both CMV infection and matching HLA type. Study-level findings and limits: Summed frequency of shared TCR beta families picked out CMV carriers who also had the relevant HLA. Dominating the ex vivo response were HLA-C-restricted CMV-specific TCR beta clonotypes.

The germline gives CDR1 SGHKS, CDR2 YYEKEE (reference sequence). This CDR3 has 19 residues. V shed 3 bases and J 1 base; nucleotides not matched to a gene: 11. MiXCR, run by TCRdb on the reads, gives a single entry per CDR3 protein. The table shows about 460,000 distinct CDR3 sequences, with roughly 12% occurring only once. There are many counts of this clonotype. Its target is not known. The sequence was collected from a human donor in good health (CMV status not recorded). Some clones in this sample may be carry-over from other donors' samples. The chain has TRBV5-5 and TRBJ1-6; TRBD1 agrees at 9 bases. The sequencing input was PBMCs. CDR3 sequence (DNA): TGTGCCAGCAGCTCGAATCATTGGACAGGGGATTCCTATAATTCACCCCTCCACTTT. Protein sequence: CASSSNHWTGDSYNSPLHF.